The clone carrying this TCR beta chain appeared a few times. The sample is drawn from a study of CD8 T cells in ankylosing spondylitis. TCRdb used MiXCR to reprocess the 5' RACE reads, holding one entry per CDR3 protein. The table lists more than 200,000 distinct CDR3 sequences, roughly 25% of them singletons. Source material: blood, either unsorted or a sorted T cell fraction (not recorded which). This TCR derives from a male donor with ankylosing spondylitis or in good health (not recorded which).

CDR3 amino acids: CASSRGPVSNYGYTF. The DNA for the CDR3 is TGTGCCAGCAGCCGCGGGCCAGTATCTAACTATGGCTACACCTTC. The rearrangement links TRBV12-3 or TRBV12-4 to TRBJ1-2; D not certain. The V end was cut by 6 bases, the J end by 0 bases, with 14 bases between. The CDR3 contains 15 residues.